These T cell receptor beta chains were read from a single sample in a study of T cells after yellow fever vaccination. In TCRdb, the 5' RACE reads were re-called with MiXCR into one record per CDR3 protein. The sample yields about 330,000 distinct CDR3 sequences, roughly 4.3% seen once. Sequenced here: PBMCs, sampled 5 days after the yellow fever booster vaccination. Source of these receptors: a man between 18 and 29 years old who received the YFV17D yellow fever vaccine. Both conserved end residues are part of each CDR3. A D gene is named only where the DNA matches it firmly. Rows give clone size only sometimes, using once, few, many, or a class for an expanded clone.

J gene: TRBJ1-1; clone size: .; D gene: .; V gene: TRBV6-6; CDR3 protein: CASTVNMNTEAFF; CDR3 DNA: TGTGCCAGCACGGTCAACATGAACACTGAAGCTTTCTTT
J gene: TRBJ2-2; clone size: .; D gene: TRBD1; V gene: TRBV7-2; CDR3 protein: CASSLQQGGTGELFF; CDR3 DNA: TGTGCCAGCAGCTTACAACAGGGGGGCACCGGGGAGCTGTTTTTT
J gene: TRBJ1-2; clone size: .; D gene: TRBD1; V gene: TRBV5-1; CDR3 protein: CASRLPGQANGYTF; CDR3 DNA: TGCGCCAGCCGACTCCCGGGACAGGCGAATGGCTACACCTTC
J gene: TRBJ1-1; clone size: .; D gene: .; V gene: TRBV29-1; CDR3 protein: CSVEPQVNTEAFF; CDR3 DNA: TGCAGCGTTGAACCCCAGGTGAACACTGAAGCTTTCTTT
J gene: TRBJ1-2; clone size: few; D gene: .; V gene: TRBV3-1; CDR3 protein: CASSQDLPGWSRGYTF; CDR3 DNA: TGTGCCAGCAGCCAAGATCTTCCAGGGTGGAGTCGTGGCTACACCTTC
J gene: TRBJ1-1; clone size: .; D gene: .; V gene: TRBV4-1; CDR3 protein: CASGEREAFF; CDR3 DNA: TGCGCCAGTGGGGAGCGTGAAGCTTTCTTT
J gene: TRBJ1-1; clone size: .; D gene: .; V gene: TRBV30; CDR3 protein: CAWTDQRRPGALGAFF; CDR3 DNA: TGTGCCTGGACCGACCAACGGAGGCCAGGGGCGTTGGGAGCTTTCTTT
J gene: TRBJ2-5; clone size: many; D gene: .; V gene: TRBV20-1; CDR3 protein: CSAKRRLETQYF; CDR3 DNA: TGCAGTGCTAAGCGGCGGCTAGAGACCCAGTACTTC
J gene: TRBJ2-1; clone size: many; D gene: .; V gene: TRBV20-1; CDR3 protein: CSALGDSPSRYNEQFF; CDR3 DNA: TGCAGTGCCCTCGGAGATAGTCCCTCGAGATACAATGAGCAGTTCTTC
J gene: TRBJ2-3; clone size: many; D gene: .; V gene: TRBV7-9; CDR3 protein: CASSSFPNTDTQYF; CDR3 DNA: TGTGCCAGCAGCTCCTTCCCAAACACAGATACGCAGTATTTT
J gene: TRBJ2-5; clone size: .; D gene: TRBD1; V gene: TRBV2; CDR3 protein: CASSEVTGQGTQYF; CDR3 DNA: TGTGCCAGCAGCGAAGTGACAGGACAGGGGACCCAGTACTTC
J gene: TRBJ1-1; clone size: .; D gene: TRBD1; V gene: TRBV25-1; CDR3 protein: CASSDQGQGGPEAFF; CDR3 DNA: TGTGCCAGCAGTGACCAAGGACAGGGAGGCCCTGAAGCTTTCTTT
J gene: TRBJ2-2; clone size: few; D gene: .; V gene: TRBV28; CDR3 protein: CASSYTGIIGELFF; CDR3 DNA: TGTGCCAGCAGTTATACAGGGATTATCGGGGAGCTGTTTTTT
J gene: TRBJ1-1; clone size: .; D gene: .; V gene: TRBV5-1; CDR3 protein: CASSLISGTEAFF; CDR3 DNA: TGCGCCAGCAGCTTGATTTCGGGCACTGAAGCTTTCTTT
J gene: TRBJ2-5; clone size: .; D gene: TRBD1; V gene: TRBV6-5; CDR3 protein: CASSSQGSIGETQYF; CDR3 DNA: TGTGCCAGCAGCTCACAGGGGAGTATTGGAGAGACCCAGTACTTC
J gene: TRBJ2-3; clone size: few; D gene: TRBD2; V gene: TRBV7-3; CDR3 protein: CASSLNGGGTDTQYF; CDR3 DNA: TGTGCCAGCAGCTTAAATGGCGGGGGGACAGATACGCAGTATTTT
J gene: TRBJ2-5; clone size: many; D gene: .; V gene: TRBV7-2; CDR3 protein: CASSFRTTSSWETQYF; CDR3 DNA: TGTGCCAGCAGCTTCCGAACGACTAGTAGTTGGGAGACCCAGTACTTC
J gene: TRBJ1-4; clone size: .; D gene: TRBD1; V gene: TRBV5-6; CDR3 protein: CASSSTGEGEKLFF; CDR3 DNA: TGTGCCAGCAGCTCGACAGGGGAGGGTGAAAAACTGTTTTTT
J gene: TRBJ2-3; clone size: .; D gene: TRBD2; V gene: TRBV6-5; CDR3 protein: CASSYQAGGADTQYF; CDR3 DNA: TGTGCCAGCAGTTACCAAGCGGGGGGGGCAGATACGCAGTATTTT
J gene: TRBJ2-3; clone size: many; D gene: .; V gene: TRBV27; CDR3 protein: CASSLYDQPGDTQYF; CDR3 DNA: TGTGCCAGCAGTTTATACGACCAACCGGGAGATACGCAGTATTTT
J gene: TRBJ2-1; clone size: many; D gene: .; V gene: TRBV7-9; CDR3 protein: CASTAGRVENEQFF; CDR3 DNA: TGTGCCAGCACCGCGGGTCGGGTGGAAAATGAGCAGTTCTTC
J gene: TRBJ2-1; clone size: many; D gene: .; V gene: TRBV7-3; CDR3 protein: CASSPQAGNEQFF; CDR3 DNA: TGTGCCAGCAGCCCCCAAGCGGGTAATGAGCAGTTCTTC
J gene: TRBJ2-3; clone size: .; D gene: TRBD1; V gene: TRBV7-2; CDR3 protein: CASSLRDRVGDTQYF; CDR3 DNA: TGTGCCAGCAGCTTACGGGACAGGGTAGGAGATACGCAGTATTTT
J gene: TRBJ2-3; clone size: few; D gene: TRBD2; V gene: TRBV20-1; CDR3 protein: CSALTSLADTQYF; CDR3 DNA: TGCAGTGCTCTGACTAGCCTCGCGGATACGCAGTATTTT
J gene: TRBJ1-5; clone size: .; D gene: TRBD1; V gene: TRBV10-3; CDR3 protein: CAISERDSPNQPQHF; CDR3 DNA: TGTGCCATCAGTGAGAGGGACAGCCCTAATCAGCCCCAGCATTTT
J gene: TRBJ2-1; clone size: many; D gene: .; V gene: TRBV6-2/TRBV6-3; CDR3 protein: CATQPWDSYNEQFF; CDR3 DNA: TGTGCCACTCAACCCTGGGACTCTTACAATGAGCAGTTCTTC
J gene: TRBJ1-2; clone size: many; D gene: TRBD1; V gene: TRBV12-3/TRBV12-4; CDR3 protein: CASRSTGSYGYTF; CDR3 DNA: TGTGCCAGCAGATCGACAGGGAGCTATGGCTACACCTTC
J gene: TRBJ2-5; clone size: .; D gene: TRBD2; V gene: TRBV27; CDR3 protein: CASSRRGRAQETQYF; CDR3 DNA: TGTGCCAGCAGTCGGCGGGGGAGGGCGCAAGAGACCCAGTACTTC
J gene: TRBJ2-7; clone size: few; D gene: TRBD1; V gene: TRBV9; CDR3 protein: CASSVGGTGGYEQYF; CDR3 DNA: TGTGCCAGCAGCGTAGGCGGGACAGGGGGCTACGAGCAGTACTTC
J gene: TRBJ2-5; clone size: many; D gene: TRBD1; V gene: TRBV9; CDR3 protein: CASSGDTGVEGETQYF; CDR3 DNA: TGTGCCAGCAGCGGAGACACAGGGGTCGAAGGAGAGACCCAGTACTTC
J gene: TRBJ2-7; clone size: few; D gene: .; V gene: TRBV4-2; CDR3 protein: CASSQDATYEQYF; CDR3 DNA: TGTGCCAGCAGCCAAGATGCGACGTACGAGCAGTACTTC
J gene: TRBJ2-5; clone size: .; D gene: TRBD2; V gene: TRBV11-2; CDR3 protein: CASSYWTSGTETQYF; CDR3 DNA: TGTGCCAGCAGCTATTGGACTAGCGGGACAGAGACCCAGTACTTC
J gene: TRBJ1-6; clone size: .; D gene: .; V gene: TRBV5-1; CDR3 protein: CASSLEGGPNSPLHF; CDR3 DNA: TGCGCCAGCAGCTTGGAGGGGGGACCTAATTCACCCCTCCACTTT
J gene: TRBJ2-1; clone size: .; D gene: TRBD2; V gene: TRBV20-1; CDR3 protein: CSALRLAGWYEQFF; CDR3 DNA: TGCAGTGCTTTGCGACTAGCGGGCTGGTATGAGCAGTTCTTC
J gene: TRBJ2-5; clone size: few; D gene: .; V gene: TRBV7-9; CDR3 protein: CASSSRTETQYF; CDR3 DNA: TGTGCCAGCAGCTCAAGGACCGAGACCCAGTACTTC
J gene: TRBJ1-3; clone size: many; D gene: .; V gene: TRBV25-1; CDR3 protein: CASSEYTTSGNTIYF; CDR3 DNA: TGTGCCAGCAGTGAATATACCACCTCTGGAAACACCATATATTTT
J gene: TRBJ1-2; clone size: few; D gene: .; V gene: TRBV15; CDR3 protein: CATSRDKGTANYGYTF; CDR3 DNA: TGTGCCACCAGCAGAGATAAGGGCACAGCTAACTATGGCTACACCTTC
J gene: TRBJ2-7; clone size: few; D gene: .; V gene: TRBV20-1; CDR3 protein: CSAREKLGFGTYEQYF; CDR3 DNA: TGCAGTGCTAGAGAGAAACTGGGTTTTGGGACCTACGAGCAGTACTTC